The following is a TCR beta chain sequence with its context. What it binds is not known. The CDR3 is 16 amino acids. In germline, CDR1 is MNHNY, CDR2 SVGAGI (reference sequence). Trimming took 6 bases from V and 4 from J; bases not matched to a gene: 12. This record comes from a study of T cell responses to AZD1222 COVID-19 vaccine. Some clones are missing from TCRdb's copy, which holds only in-frame ones; the method was immunoSEQ multiplex PCR. The sample yields around 88,000 clones, approximately 85% seen once. Notes on the study in general: Vaccine-associated CD4 TCRs spanned spike, dominant at 160-218 and 743-854.

This chain links TRBV6-6 with TRBJ1-1; TRBD1 aligns across 9 bases. This sequence originates from an adult in good health. Specimen: peripheral blood, collected on day 0 of AZD1222 vaccination. CDR3: CASRPGTGRESTEAFF. In DNA form, the CDR3 reads TGTGCCAGCAGACCAGGGACAGGGAGGGAGAGCACTGAAGCTTTCTTT.